One T cell receptor beta chain is described in this entry. Its target is unknown. The data belong to a study of shared clonotypes between healthy human individuals. About the study: Three CD4 naive, three CD4 memory, two CD8 naive and one CD8 memory plate were used per donor. Study results and caveats: Shared clonotypes: roughly 4.7% naive CD4, around 3.4% naive CD8, about 2.5% memory CD4, approximately 0.37% memory CD8.

Deletions cut 6 bases from V and 6 bases from J, with 14 bases between. CDR1 is KGHSH, CDR2 LQKENI, per germline. The CDR3 has 13 amino acids. Evenly divided among several immunoSEQ plates was the genomic DNA of each subset. The protocol was immunoSEQ multiplex PCR, while the TCRdb copy is restricted to in-frame clones and leaves out a portion. Of 2,500,000 or so clones in the sample, more than 90% were seen once. This rearrangement joins TRBV18 to TRBJ1-2; no definite D call. Sequencing was done on a sample of naive CD4+ T cells sorted from blood. The subset was: CD45RA+ positively selected. The sequence derives from a man aged 18 to 29 in good health. DNA of the CDR3: TGTGCCAGCTCGCCCCAGGAAGTCCATGGCTACACCTTC. Translation gives CASSPQEVHGYTF.